One and the same sample provided the 27 T cell receptor beta chains below, sequenced in a study of CD8 T cells in Susac syndrome. The RNA, about 0.45 to 1 ug, was put through reverse transcription using random hexamers. TCRdb processed the immunoSEQ multiplex PCR reads anew with MiXCR; each CDR3 protein has one entry. The table has approximately 70,000 distinct CDR3 sequences, about 94% seen once. The source material was CD8+ T cells from PBMCs. The receptors come from a human donor with multiple sclerosis.

The gene calls are TRBV19 and TRBJ2-2; D ambiguous. V was pared by 3 bases and J by 5 bases, with 4 bases between. CDR1 is LNHDA, CDR2 SQIVND, per germline (reference sequence). This CDR3 region has 12 residues. The CDR3 reads CASSMGTGELFF. CDR3 DNA: TGTGCCAGTAGTATGGGGACCGGGGAGCTGTTTTTT. The whole variable domain, filled in from reference TRBV19 and TRBJ2-2, reads DGGITQSPKYLFRKEGQNVTLSCEQNLNHDAMYWYRQDPGQGLRLIYYSQIVNDFQKGDIAEGYSVSREKKESFPLTVTSAQKNPTAFYLCASSMGTGELFFGEGSRLTVL.

This chain joins TRBV15 and TRBJ2-7; D may be TRBD2 (5 bases). Germline CDR1 and CDR2: LNHNV and YYDKDF (reference sequence). This CDR3 is built from 13 residues. Trimming left V 5 bases short and J 4 bases short, with 12 bases between. CDR3 DNA: TGTGCCACCAGCCCGGAGAGGGCTTACGAGCAGTACTTC. This gives the protein CATSPERAYEQYF.

V is TRBV5-1 and J is TRBJ2-3; no reliable D call. V was cut by 2 bases and J by 2 bases, with 12 bases left in between. The CDR3 is made up of 15 amino acids. Germline V gene data show CDR1 as SGHRS and CDR2 as YFSETQ. The DNA of the CDR3 is TGCGCCAGCAGCTTTCCCACCCGAGACACAGATACGCAGTATTTT. Its translation: CASSFPTRDTDTQYF.

This chain joins TRBV6-2 or TRBV6-3 and TRBJ2-1; possibly TRBD2 for D (5 bases). Per the germline V gene, CDR1 is MNHEY and CDR2 is SVGEGT. The CDR3 sequence is 13 residues long. Trimming stripped 7 bases from V and 7 bases from J, with 14 bases between. Written as DNA, the CDR3 is TGTGCCAGCAAATCAGACTATTCAAATGAGCAGTTCTTC. It specifies CASKSDYSNEQFF.

The V call is TRBV7-9, the J call TRBJ2-3; D could derive from TRBD1 or TRBD2 (5 bases each). The CDR3 has 16 amino acids. The ends were cut back, 5 bases at V and 2 bases at J, with 17 bases in the middle. Germline CDR1 SEHNR, CDR2 FQNEAQ (reference sequence). The CDR3 sequence is CASSPPGTIPTDTQYF. CDR3 sequence (DNA): TGTGCCAGCAGCCCCCCGGGGACGATCCCCACAGATACGCAGTATTTT.

The chain is built from TRBV30 and TRBJ2-1, with a weak D call TRBD2 (6 bases). V was cut by 7 bases and J by 6 bases, with 13 bases left in between. The CDR3 runs to 12 residues. CDR1 is GTSNPN and CDR2 is SVGIG in the germline V gene (reference sequence). CDR3 DNA: TGTGCCTTTTTGGGGGGTATCAATGAGCAGTTCTTC. It codes for CAFLGGINEQFF. Filled out from reference TRBV30 and TRBJ2-1, the complete variable domain reads SQTIHQWPATLVQPVGSPLSLECTVEGTSNPNLYWYRQAAGRGLQLLFYSVGIGQISSEVPQNLSASRPQDRQFILSSKKLLLSDSGFYLCAFLGGINEQFFGPGTRLTVL.

The rearrangement joins TRBV28 to TRBJ2-4; 10 bases map to TRBD1. Germline loops: CDR1 MDHEN, CDR2 SYDVKM. Germline trimming cut 6 bases from V and 8 bases from J; bases unmatched to any gene: 7. The CDR3 has 14 residues. The CDR3 DNA reads TGTGCCAGCAGCACCGGGACAGGGGTTGACATTCAGTACTTC. Protein sequence: CASSTGTGVDIQYF. The whole variable domain, remainder taken from reference TRBV28 and TRBJ2-4, is DVKVTQSSRYLVKRTGEKVFLECVQDMDHENMFWYRQDPGLGLRLIYFSYDVKMKEKGDIPEGYSVSREKKERFSLILESASTNQTSMYLCASSTGTGVDIQYFGAGTRLSVL.

The rearrangement links TRBV20-1 to TRBJ2-7; TRBD2 is a possible D gene (6 bases). Germline V gene data show CDR1 as DFQATT and CDR2 as SNEGSKA (reference sequence). The CDR3 sequence is 15 residues long. Trimming took off 4 bases at V and 0 bases at J, with 16 bases between the two ends. The CDR3 reads CSANPLGSGSYEQYF. The CDR3, as DNA: TGCAGTGCTAACCCCCTAGGTAGCGGCTCCTACGAGCAGTACTTC.

The chain links TRBV30 to TRBJ2-1, with D maybe TRBD2 (6 bases). Between the trimmed V and J ends, which lost 4 bases and 3 bases, there was a span of 10 bases. CDR1 and CDR2 from the germline V gene are GTSNPN and SVGIG (reference sequence). The CDR3 is 13 residues long. The CDR3 loop reads CAWTTGDYNEQFF. The CDR3 nucleotides are TGTGCCTGGACTACGGGGGACTACAATGAGCAGTTCTTC.

V is TRBV7-3 and J is TRBJ2-1; D possibly corresponds to TRBD2 (6 bases). Germline values: CDR1 SGHTA, CDR2 FQGTGA. V dropped 5 bases and J dropped 5 bases, with 16 bases sitting between them. The CDR3 covers 15 residues. The CDR3 DNA reads as TGTGCCAGCAGCCTGCTAGCGCTGAGCGACAATGAGCAGTTCTTC. As protein: CASSLLALSDNEQFF.

This rearrangement joins TRBV12-3 or TRBV12-4 to TRBJ2-7, with TRBD1 as a possible D gene (5 bases). The CDR3 covers 15 residues. V lost 2 bases, J lost 3 bases, and 14 bases lay in between. This CDR3 reads CASSLSGQGYYEQYF. CDR3 DNA sequence: TGTGCCAGCAGTTTATCGGGCCAGGGCTACTACGAGCAGTACTTC.

The V call is TRBV20-1, the J call TRBJ2-7; D perhaps matches TRBD1 (7 bases). CDR3 size: 16 residues. V lost 3 bases and J 0 bases, leaving 18 bases between the germline ends. In germline, CDR1 is DFQATT, CDR2 SNEGSKA (reference sequence). This chain's CDR3 is CSARAGIRGSSYEQYF. The CDR3 DNA reads as TGCAGTGCTAGGGCGGGGATCAGGGGGAGCTCCTACGAGCAGTACTTC.

V is TRBV13 and J is TRBJ2-5; no reliable D call. Trimming pared 5 bases from V and 0 bases from J, leaving 7 bases between. The germline V gene encodes CDR1 PRHDT and CDR2 FYEKMQ (reference sequence). The CDR3 is 13 amino acids. The CDR3 here is CASSPVNQETQYF. The CDR3, as DNA: TGTGCCAGCAGCCCTGTGAACCAAGAGACCCAGTACTTC. Combining the CDR3 with reference TRBV13 and TRBJ2-5 gives the whole variable domain AAGVIQSPRHLIKEKRETATLKCYPIPRHDTVYWYQQGPGQDPQFLISFYEKMQSDKGSIPDRFSAQQFSDYHSELNMSSLELGDSALYFCASSPVNQETQYFGPGTRLLVL.

A single count supports this clonotype. V gene TRBV2 combines with J gene TRBJ2-3; D remains unclear. Germline CDR1 is SNHLY and CDR2 is FYNNEI. V lost 3 bases to trimming and J lost 1 base, with 11 bases between them. The length of the CDR3 is 15 residues. The CDR3 loop reads CASSDVPTRTDTQYF. The CDR3 DNA reads as TGTGCCAGCAGTGACGTGCCTACCCGCACAGATACGCAGTATTTT.

This chain joins TRBV29-1 and TRBJ1-5, with a weak D call TRBD1 (5 bases). Germline CDR1 is SQVTM and CDR2 is ANQGSEA. The CDR3 consists of 13 residues. V lost 1 base and J 6 bases, leaving 10 bases between the germline ends. CDR3 amino acids: CSVEGGEGQPQHF. In DNA form, the CDR3 reads TGCAGCGTTGAAGGAGGGGAAGGTCAGCCCCAGCATTTT.

The chain employs TRBV5-1 and TRBJ2-7; 7 bases line up with TRBD1. V shed 6 bases and J 4 bases; nucleotides not matched to a gene: 1. CDR1 and CDR2 from the germline V gene are SGHRS and YFSETQ. This CDR3 is 11 amino acids long. The CDR3 coding sequence is TGCGCCAGCAAGACAGGGTACGAGCAGTACTTC. It codes for CASKTGYEQYF.

The chain recombines TRBV11-2 with TRBJ2-1; maybe TRBD2 (5 bases). The V end lost 1 base, the J end lost 3 bases, and 13 bases lay between the germline ends. The CDR3 is 16 amino acids. From germline, CDR1 is SGHAT and CDR2 FQNNGV. The CDR3 sequence is CASSLAWVRDYNEQFF. The CDR3 DNA sequence: TGTGCCAGCAGCTTAGCTTGGGTCCGGGACTACAATGAGCAGTTCTTC.

The chain links TRBV7-9 to TRBJ2-7; TRBD2 aligns across 7 bases. Germline trimming cut 7 bases from V and 1 base from J; bases unmatched to any gene: 13. CDR1 and CDR2 (germline): SEHNR, FQNEAQ (reference sequence). CDR3 length: 16 residues. CDR3 region: CASTATGGSASYEQYF. The CDR3 bases are TGTGCCAGCACCGCGACTGGCGGGAGTGCATCCTACGAGCAGTACTTC.

This clonotype showed up just once. The V and J genes are TRBV3-1 and TRBJ2-7; D gene ambiguous. The V and J ends lost 0 bases and 7 bases respectively, with 7 bases between them. Germline loops: CDR1 LGHDT, CDR2 YNNKEL (reference sequence). This CDR3 is 12 amino acids long. The CDR3 loop reads CASSQEFREQYF. CDR3 sequence (DNA): TGTGCCAGCAGCCAAGAGTTCAGGGAGCAGTACTTC.

The rearrangement links TRBV29-1 to TRBJ2-7, with 7 bases fitting TRBD1. The CDR3 spans 14 residues. The V gene's germline CDR1 is SQVTM and CDR2 ANQGSEA. Germline trimming cut 6 bases from V and 1 base from J; bases unmatched to any gene: 9. The CDR3 here is CSVGPDRESYEQYF. CDR3 nucleotide sequence: TGCAGCGTCGGACCCGACAGGGAATCCTACGAGCAGTACTTC.

J is TRBJ2-7 and V is TRBV20-1; TRBD1 aligns across 7 bases. Germline CDR1 and CDR2: DFQATT and SNEGSKA (reference sequence). The V segment lost 6 bases and the J segment 5 bases; nucleotides outside the gene matches: 10. The CDR3 loop spans 13 amino acids. The CDR3 sequence is CSARQGEADEQYF. CDR3 DNA: TGCAGTGCCAGACAGGGAGAGGCCGACGAGCAGTACTTC.

This chain links TRBV5-6 with TRBJ2-1, with D unclear. Deletions cut 3 bases from V and 7 bases from J, with 11 bases between. The CDR3 loop spans 13 amino acids. Germline-derived CDR1 and CDR2 are SGHDT and YYEEEE. The CDR3 DNA reads as TGTGCCAGCAGCTCAAGACGGAGAAATGAGCAGTTCTTC. Its translation is CASSSRRRNEQFF.

This clonotype was found a few times. The rearrangement uses TRBV27 and TRBJ2-7; 11 nucleotides agree with TRBD1. With 6 bases clipped from V and 0 bases from J, the junction kept 4 bases outside the gene matches. The length of the CDR3 is 15 residues. Germline lookup yields CDR1 MNHEY and CDR2 SMNVEV (reference sequence). As DNA, the CDR3 is TGTGCCAGCAGCCTCGGGACAGGGGGCTCCTACGAGCAGTACTTC. Its translation: CASSLGTGGSYEQYF.

This sequence joins TRBV15 and TRBJ2-5; a possible D gene is TRBD2 (7 bases). The germline CDR1 and CDR2 sequences are LNHNV and YYDKDF (reference sequence). This CDR3 is built from 15 residues. V lost 3 bases, J lost 2 bases, and 13 bases lay in between. The CDR3 loop is CATSRGSGTQETQYF. The CDR3 DNA sequence: TGTGCCACCAGCAGGGGAAGCGGGACACAAGAGACCCAGTACTTC.

The CDR3 nucleotides read TGCACCATAGTACGTTGGGAGGAGTGTTTGATGGGGACCCAGTACTTC. This codes for CTIVRWEECLMGTQYF. The chain uses TRBV20-1 and TRBJ2-5, with D possibly TRBD2 on 6 matching bases. CDR3 length equals 16 residues. Germline values: CDR1 DFQATT, CDR2 SNEGSKA (reference sequence).

The CDR3 nucleotides are TGCAGCGTTGAGGGTATCAGCCTGAACACTGAAGCTTTCTTT. Translated: CSVEGISLNTEAFF. This chain connects TRBV29-1 to TRBJ1-1; D gene ambiguous. Germline values: CDR1 SQVTM, CDR2 ANQGSEA. The CDR3 extends over 14 amino acids. V lost 3 bases and J 0 bases, leaving 11 bases between the germline ends.

The CDR3, as DNA: TGTGCCAGCAGCTTAGAATGGGGCGGGGGAAGCACAGATACGCAGTATTTT. Residues: CASSLEWGGGSTDTQYF. The chain is built from TRBV7-6 and TRBJ2-3; 7 bases align to TRBD2. The CDR3 has 17 amino acids. The trim removed 1 base at V and 0 bases at J, leaving 7 bases unmatched. The V gene's germline CDR1 is SGHVS and CDR2 FNYEAQ.